This T cell receptor beta chain was sequenced in a study of shared clonotypes between healthy human individuals (TCRdb year 2020). General notes on the study: The cohort included three men and a couple of women between 18 and 49 years of age. For each donor, three plates each were used for CD4 naive and CD4 memory, two plates were used for CD8 naive, and one plate was used for CD8 memory. Each donor's leukapheresis produced roughly between roughly 0.85 and 9.5 billion PBMCs. Blood TCR repertoires of four to six healthy adults were deeply sequenced to estimate repertoire size and the extent of clonotype sharing between individuals. To increase sequencing depth and limit assay-specific biases, different laboratories used diverse techniques to prepare libraries and sequence TCR repertoires. The paper as a whole reports these results and caveats: When several donors were compared, the shared fraction of clonotypes was roughly 5% for naive CD4, more than 3% for naive CD8, more than 2% for memory CD4, and 0.4% for memory CD8. Based on pairwise subsampling, the degree of clonotype sharing among donors was expected to be affected by sequencing depth. Compared with non-shared clonotypes, the clonotypes found in all four sorted-subset donors had higher generation probabilities. Sampling was restricted to blood, and TCR repertoires in tissues likely differ from the TCR repertoires found in blood. Naive subsets generally had larger estimated clonotype richness than memory subsets did. Incomplete sequencing was indicated by rarefaction of sorted-subset datasets, despite the large sequencing depth. The small number of donors limited the genetic and exposure-history diversity represented.

Using the deep immunoSEQ assay, multiplex PCR amplified TCR CDR3 regions from genomic DNA. For each cell subset, the extracted genomic DNA was distributed evenly across all wells of several immunoSEQ 96-well plates, and each plate served as one replicate. Each replicate PCR for sorted subsets received about 220 ng genomic DNA, equal to about 30,000 T cell genomes. The purified libraries were quantified using a Qubit 3.0 fluorometer, sized with a Bioanalyzer 2100, and then quantified again using the KAPA Library Quantification kit. Each immunoSEQ 96-well plate was sequenced on its own single-read 150-cycle Illumina NextSeq 550 flow cell. The paper's processing steps were these. Because only junctional sequences without quality scores were contained in the immunoSEQ output, filtering matching that applied to full-length reads could not be performed. To assign V/J genes and CDR3, sequences were annotated against IMGT germline references using PyIR, a Python wrapper for IgBLAST v1.9. Reads with weak V/J assignments (E-value above 1e-6), missing CDR3, stop codons, out-of-frame junctions, or ambiguous translated residues were removed. A V3J clonotype was defined by an identical inferred V gene, J gene, and CDR3 amino acid sequence. Percentage overlap between repertoires was computed as shared unique clonotypes divided by the size of the smaller repertoire. Repertoire richness was assessed with RTK rarefaction, the Chao1 estimator, and Recon v2.1 estimates of unobserved clonotypes. For all TCRbeta clonotypes obtained by the gDNA method from a handful of donors, generation probabilities were computed with OLGA. Sourced from immuneACCESS, this table was stored by TCRdb with only in-frame sequences that have V and J called. A share of the clones is absent; for the studies checked, an unresolved V gene accounts for under half, and the remainder has no known explanation. The D gene and trimming were derived from the DNA, and the V and J assignments and clone size from that table. The sample table contains roughly 2,000,000 clones; only one count was recorded for approximately 94% of them. The ten largest clones capture approximately 1.2% of the sample.

In the case of this clone: Which antigen it targets is not known. Base qualities are not at hand, and no much larger clone is one base apart.

CD8 naive samples consisted of CD45RO-negative cells that were positively selected for CCR7, yielding a CD45RA+CCR7+ population without TemRA cells. The donors were healthy, HIV-negative adults with no recently reported acute infections or vaccinations. All donors were Caucasian adults living in Nashville, Tennessee, USA. Blood was collected by leukapheresis, and PBMCs were isolated by Ficoll-Histopaque density gradient centrifugation and then cryopreserved in liquid nitrogen vapor phase. Analytical flow cytometry was used to check the purity and quantity of every magnetically sorted T cell population. Each sorted fraction had its genomic DNA isolated and then quantified by UV absorbance on a Nanodrop 2000c. V is reduced by 0 bases and J by 3 bases, leaving a spacing of 20 bases between them. Reading from cysteine to phenylalanine, the CDR3 counts 18 amino acids. Only the CDR3 DNA is retained, 54 bases long and in frame from the first base. CDR1 and CDR2 are drawn from the germline V gene: LGHNA, YSLEER.

The sequenced material came from naive CD8+ T cells sorted from blood. Reading the label with the study, this specimen's cell subset or site is: CD45RA+CCR7+. The chain links TRBV4-3 with TRBJ1-1, with the D gene too uncertain to name. The sequence was obtained from a man between 18 and 35 years old in good health. The DNA reads TGCGCCAGCAGCCAAGATAGATCATGGCCCTATGGGGACACTGAAGCTTTCTTT. Its product reads: CASSQDRSWPYGDTEAFF.